This entry lists 15 T cell receptor beta chains sequenced from one sample in a study of T cells after yellow fever vaccination (dated 2019 in TCRdb). The treatment or condition label of this sample denotes: live attenuated yellow fever vaccine strain. Libraries were prepared through 5' RACE. The sequencing machine was an Illumina HiSeq 2500. TCRdb itself trimmed the public reads at Q25 with fastp, ran MiXCR and retained productive beta chains. Duplicate CDR3 protein sequences are folded into a single record with the most common DNA and genes. Here the sample has under 700,000 distinct CDR3 sequences; approximately 16% occur a single time. The ten largest clones capture around 16% of the sample. The source material was PBMCs, sampled about 5 days after the first yellow fever vaccination. Source of these receptors: a man younger than 35 who received the YFV17D yellow fever vaccine.

This clonotype was counted between two and nine times. The chain joins TRBV5-4 to TRBJ2-2; D is perhaps TRBD2 (7 bases). The CDR3 extends over 15 amino acids. Deletions cut 6 bases from V and 5 bases from J, with 17 bases between. Germline V lookup: CDR1 SGHNT, CDR2 YYREEE (reference sequence). The CDR3 nucleotides are TGTGCCAGCACCTATCGGGGGGCGCGTACCGGGGAGCTGTTTTTT. Amino acid sequence: CASTYRGARTGELFF.

This clonotype was counted only a few times. The V call is TRBV5-6, the J call TRBJ2-3; D is perhaps TRBD2 (6 bases). Germline CDR1 reads SGHDT; CDR2 reads YYEEEE. V dropped 5 bases and J dropped 3 bases, with 16 bases sitting between them. The CDR3 runs to 15 residues. CDR3 loop: CASRRDSKGTDTQYF. The CDR3 DNA follows: TGTGCCAGCAGGCGGGACTCCAAAGGAACAGATACGCAGTATTTT. The full variable domain, its missing parts supplied by reference TRBV5-6 and TRBJ2-3, is DAGVTQSPTHLIKTRGQQVTLRCSPKSGHDTVSWYQQALGQGPQFIFQYYEEEERQRGNFPDRFSGHQFPNYSSELNVNALLLGDSALYLCASRRDSKGTDTQYFGPGTRLTVL.

This chain links TRBV29-1 with TRBJ1-1; TRBD1 matches at 12 bases. V shed 7 bases and J 3 bases; nucleotides not matched to a gene: 3. The CDR3 is 13 residues long. Per germline, CDR1 SQVTM and CDR2 ANQGSEA. CDR3 amino acids: CSGGQGAYTEAFF. Written as DNA, the CDR3 is TGCAGCGGGGGACAGGGGGCTTACACTGAAGCTTTCTTT.

The chain employs TRBV5-1 and TRBJ2-1; 10 bases line up with TRBD1. CDR3 size: 17 residues. Germline trimming cut 0 bases from V and 2 bases from J; bases unmatched to any gene: 5. CDR1 and CDR2 (germline): SGHRS, YFSETQ. CDR3 coding DNA: TGCGCCAGCAGCTTGGGTGGGACAGGGGCGGCCTACAATGAGCAGTTCTTC. This codes for CASSLGGTGAAYNEQFF.

This clonotype has ten or more counts. This chain joins TRBV10-3 and TRBJ2-2; the D is unclear. V was cut by 1 base and J by 0 bases, with 6 bases left in between. The CDR3 extends over 15 amino acids. The germline gives CDR1 ENHRY, CDR2 SYGVKD. The CDR3 nucleotides read TGTGCCATCAGTGAGTACCCGCCGAACACCGGGGAGCTGTTTTTT. Encoded protein: CAISEYPPNTGELFF.

This clonotype was detected ten times or more. The chain couples TRBV5-1 to TRBJ2-2; D is uncertain. Between the trimmed V and J ends, which lost 0 bases and 3 bases, there was a span of 6 bases. Germline lookup yields CDR1 SGHRS and CDR2 YFSETQ. The CDR3 is made up of 14 amino acids. CDR3 protein: CASSLDRDTGELFF. The CDR3 DNA reads as TGCGCCAGCAGCTTGGATAGGGACACCGGGGAGCTGTTTTTT.

A few counts support this clonotype. The chain has TRBV9 and TRBJ1-1; TRBD1 matches at 8 bases. Germline CDR1 and CDR2: SGDLS and YYNGEE. Trimming cost V 4 bases and J 1 base; bases outside gene matches: 6. CDR3 length equals 15 residues. The CDR3 bases are TGTGCCAGCAGCTCCCAGGGGGCAGAGAACACTGAAGCTTTCTTT. Amino acids: CASSSQGAENTEAFF.

This sequence joins TRBV12-3 or TRBV12-4 and TRBJ2-5, with TRBD2 matching over 9 bases. CDR3 length: 15 residues. The J segment lost 5 bases and the V segment lost 1 base, leaving 5 bases of the junction unmatched. The DNA for the CDR3 is TGTGCCAGCAGTTTAGGCGGGGGGGGCAGCGAGACCCAGTACTTC. This translates into CASSLGGGGSETQYF.

This clonotype appeared a single time. The rearrangement joins TRBV20-1 to TRBJ1-3, with D perhaps matching TRBD1 (6 bases). The V gene lost 6 bases and the J gene lost 0 bases, with 12 bases spanning the gap. Germline CDR1 is DFQATT and CDR2 is SNEGSKA (reference sequence). The CDR3 contains 14 residues. The CDR3 DNA sequence: TGCAGTGCGAGAAGGGGGGGCTCTGGAAACACCATATATTTT. It encodes CSARRGGSGNTIYF.

This clonotype was picked up a small number of times. The rearrangement links TRBV7-9 to TRBJ2-5; no firm D call. This CDR3 contains 15 residues. V was trimmed by 7 bases and J by 3 bases, leaving 18 bases between them. Looked up from germline, CDR1 is SEHNR and CDR2 is FQNEAQ (reference sequence). In nucleotides, the CDR3 is TGTGCCAGCATTCGGTCCTGGGCAAAGGAAGAGACCCAGTACTTC. Protein: CASIRSWAKEETQYF.

This rearrangement joins TRBV7-3 to TRBJ2-5, with a possible D match to TRBD2 (5 bases). Per the germline V gene, CDR1 is SGHTA and CDR2 is FQGTGA. The CDR3 is made up of 14 amino acids. Trimming cost V 5 bases and J 4 bases, with 14 bases left between them. The CDR3 DNA reads as TGTGCCAGCAGCCCGGGGATTACCCTAGAGACCCAGTACTTC. Translated, it gives CASSPGITLETQYF.

The chain is built from TRBV10-3 and TRBJ2-4; TRBD2 is a possible D gene (6 bases). Germline lookup yields CDR1 ENHRY and CDR2 SYGVKD. Trimming stripped 2 bases from V and 7 bases from J, with 9 bases between. This CDR3 has 13 amino acids. The CDR3 sequence is CAISEIGTNIQYF. In DNA form, the CDR3 reads TGTGCCATCAGTGAGATAGGGACTAACATTCAGTACTTC.

J is TRBJ2-3 and V is TRBV20-1, with a possible D match to TRBD2 (6 bases). Germline CDR1 reads DFQATT; CDR2 reads SNEGSKA (reference sequence). Trimming shortened V by 7 bases and J by 5 bases, and 16 bases separated the two germline ends. This CDR3 has 13 amino acids. The CDR3 bases are TGCAGTGTCCCGGGACTGACTGGAGATACGCAGTATTTT. It encodes CSVPGLTGDTQYF.

The chain links TRBV28 to TRBJ2-5; D remains ambiguous. V was clipped by 2 bases and J by 3 bases, with 13 bases between them. This CDR3 has 15 residues. Germline assignment: CDR1 MDHEN and CDR2 SYDVKM. CDR3 sequence: CASSLLGTSKETQYF. The CDR3 DNA reads TGTGCCAGCAGTTTACTGGGAACTTCTAAAGAGACCCAGTACTTC. The full variable domain, rest sourced from reference TRBV28 and TRBJ2-5, is DVKVTQSSRYLVKRTGEKVFLECVQDMDHENMFWYRQDPGLGLRLIYFSYDVKMKEKGDIPEGYSVSREKKERFSLILESASTNQTSMYLCASSLLGTSKETQYFGPGTRLLVL.

This clonotype was counted only a few times. CDR3 DNA: TGTGCCAGCTCGGCCCGCGACCAGTACTTC. Protein: CASSARDQYF. The chain uses TRBV2 and TRBJ2-5; D call uncertain. The CDR3 sequence is 10 residues long. With 8 bases removed from V and 10 bases from J, the gap between germline ends came to 11 bases. Germline V gene lookup returns CDR1 SNHLY and CDR2 FYNNEI.